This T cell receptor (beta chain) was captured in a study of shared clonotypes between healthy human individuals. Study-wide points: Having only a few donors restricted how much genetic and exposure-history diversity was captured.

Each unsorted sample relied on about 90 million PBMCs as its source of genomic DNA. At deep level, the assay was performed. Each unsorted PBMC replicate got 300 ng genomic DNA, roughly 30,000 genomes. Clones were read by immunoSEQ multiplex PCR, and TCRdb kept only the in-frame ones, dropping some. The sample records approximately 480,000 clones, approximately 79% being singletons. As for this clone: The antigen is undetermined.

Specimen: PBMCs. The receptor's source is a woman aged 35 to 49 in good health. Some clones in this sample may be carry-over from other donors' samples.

The CDR3: CASSQVKGRPQHF. For the CDR3, the DNA is TGTGCCAGCAGCCAAGTAAAGGGGCGACCCCAGCATTTT. The chain uses TRBV4-2 and TRBJ1-5, with a possible D match to TRBD1 (5 bases). V dropped 1 base and J dropped 10 bases, with 11 bases sitting between them. CDR1 LGHNA and CDR2 YNFKEQ come from the germline V gene. The CDR3 loop spans 13 amino acids.